The present T cell receptor beta chain was sequenced within a study of blood T cell repertoires in COVID-19. Study summary: Both acute and convalescent COVID-19 samples were obtained from the United States, Italy and Spain.

Profiled with immunoSEQ multiplex PCR; TCRdb holds only in-frame clones, not every one. The repertoire holds more than 100,000 clones, with about 89% as singletons. The CDR3 length is 14 residues. Losses at the gene ends were 8 bases for V and 6 bases for J; bases not matched to a gene: 5. Germline V gene sequence: CDR1 MNHEY, CDR2 SVGAGI. Sequencing used peripheral blood. This TCR was sampled from a man aged 45 to 65 with active COVID-19. The chain uses TRBV6-5 and TRBJ2-2; 11 bases line up with TRBD1. CDR3 in amino acids: CASRRTGGPGELFF. The CDR3 DNA follows: TGTGCCAGCCGGCGGACAGGGGGCCCCGGGGAGCTGTTTTTT.